Below are 32 T cell receptor beta chains sequenced from a single sample in a study of regulatory T cells in long-lasting Graves disease listed by TCRdb under 2021. Library preparation was by multiplex PCR. Sequencing relied on an Illumina HiSeq 4000. CDR3 regions were amplified by Arm-PCR with iRepertoire HTBI primers to construct TCR beta libraries. TCRdb reworked the public reads: Q25 trimming with fastp, MiXCR clone assembly, productive beta chains retained. Each record represents a unique CDR3 protein, reported with the most common genes and DNA among its rows. Present in this sample are around 510,000 distinct CDR3 sequences, under 25% of which were seen just once. Jointly, the top ten make up approximately 8% of the sample. The time point label here, explained by the study, means: persistent/refractory GD, antithyroid drugs over 5 years with positive TRAb. RNA was extracted from PBMCs in TRIzol for both TCR sequencing and RNA sequencing.

Specimen: peripheral blood mononuclear cells (PBMCs), collected when the disease was refractory, from a patient treated with antithyroid drugs. The receptors originated from a female donor with Graves disease.

The chain links TRBV7-9 to TRBJ2-1; 9 bases are shared with TRBD1. Looked up from germline, CDR1 is SEHNR and CDR2 is FQNEAQ (reference sequence). Trimming at V came to 2 bases and at J to 4 bases, leaving 6 bases not matched to a gene. The CDR3 sequence is 16 residues long. CDR3 nucleotide sequence: TGTGCCAGCAGCTTACCAGGGACAGGGATATACAATGAGCAGTTCTTC. Its translation is CASSLPGTGIYNEQFF.

This clonotype turned up a few times. The chain employs TRBV7-2 and TRBJ2-7; D is unclear. Germline V CDR1 and CDR2: SGHTA, FQGNSA. V was cut by 0 bases and J by 0 bases, with 9 bases left in between. This CDR3 contains 15 residues. The CDR3 region is CASSLANGSSYEQYF. In DNA form, the CDR3 reads TGTGCCAGCAGCTTAGCGAACGGTAGCTCCTACGAGCAGTACTTC.

This clonotype was found a few times. The chain carries TRBV30 and TRBJ1-3; 9 nucleotides line up with TRBD1. The length of the CDR3 is 15 residues. CDR1 is GTSNPN and CDR2 is SVGIG in the germline V gene (reference sequence). After removal of 3 bases from V and 0 bases from J, the junction contained 3 bases not matched to a gene. CDR3 nucleotides: TGTGCCTGGAGCCGGACAGGGGACTCTGGAAACACCATATATTTT. This encodes CAWSRTGDSGNTIYF.

This clonotype was observed at least ten times. The V and J genes are TRBV6-2 or TRBV6-3 and TRBJ2-7, with D perhaps matching TRBD2 (6 bases). The CDR3 consists of 13 residues. Germline V lookup: CDR1 MNHEY, CDR2 SVGEGT. V was clipped by 4 bases and J by 2 bases, with 9 bases between them. The CDR3 sequence is CASSLAATYEQYF. The CDR3 DNA follows: TGTGCCAGCAGTTTAGCGGCCACCTACGAGCAGTACTTC.

The chain joins TRBV4-3 to TRBJ2-5, with D unclear. The germline gives CDR1 LGHNA, CDR2 YSLEER. This CDR3 comprises 14 residues. The V end was cut by 0 bases, the J end by 5 bases, with 10 bases between. The CDR3 protein is CASSQDGLEETQYF. The CDR3 DNA sequence: TGCGCCAGCAGCCAAGATGGGCTAGAGGAGACCCAGTACTTC.

This clonotype was picked up many times. The gene calls are TRBV2 and TRBJ1-2; D is unresolved. V was cut by 9 bases and J by 8 bases, with 25 bases left in between. The CDR3 consists of 15 residues. Germline CDR1 is SNHLY and CDR2 is FYNNEI. This CDR3 reads CASTQPADWYGGYTF. DNA for the CDR3: TGTGCCAGTACTCAACCCGCTGACTGGTATGGCGGCTACACCTTC.

The V and J genes are TRBV3-1 and TRBJ1-1; TRBD1 matches 8 bases. CDR3 size: 15 residues. Germline V gene data show CDR1 as LGHDT and CDR2 as YNNKEL (reference sequence). V was clipped by 1 base and J by 3 bases; unmatched bases: 4. DNA of the CDR3: TGTGCCAGCAGCCAAGGCCGACAGGGGTACACTGAAGCTTTCTTT. Its translation: CASSQGRQGYTEAFF. Using reference TRBV3-1 and TRBJ1-1 for the parts outside the CDR3, the full variable domain is DTAVSQTPKYLVTQMGNDKSIKCEQNLGHDTMYWYKQDSKKFLKIMFSYNNKELIINETVPNRFSPKSPDKAHLNLHINSLELGDSAVYFCASSQGRQGYTEAFFGQGTRLTVV.

This clonotype has just a few counts. The chain joins TRBV7-2 to TRBJ2-5; unclear D gene. From germline, CDR1 is SGHTA and CDR2 FQGNSA. The CDR3 has 15 residues. V lost 5 bases to trimming and J lost 5 bases, with 18 bases between them. The CDR3 DNA reads TGTGCCAGCAGCCAAGCGAAGATAGGTAGTGAGACCCAGTACTTC. Its translation is CASSQAKIGSETQYF.

V usage is TRBV2 and J usage is TRBJ1-5; 9 bases match TRBD1. Germline lookup yields CDR1 SNHLY and CDR2 FYNNEI. V lost 6 bases and J lost 2; bases outside the gene matches: 5. CDR3 length: 15 residues. The CDR3, as DNA: TGTGCCAGCAGAACAGGGGGCAGCGGCAATCAGCCCCAGCATTTT. Protein sequence: CASRTGGSGNQPQHF. Based on the CDR3 plus reference TRBV2 and TRBJ1-5, the full variable domain is EPEVTQTPSHQVTQMGQEVILRCVPISNHLYFYWYRQILGQKVEFLVSFYNNEISEKSEIFDDQFSVERPDGSNFTLKIRSTKLEDSAMYFCASRTGGSGNQPQHFGDGTRLSIL.

The chain employs TRBV19 and TRBJ1-2, with 9 bases that match TRBD1. The J segment lost 1 base and the V segment lost 5 bases, leaving 8 bases of the junction unmatched. The germline CDR1 and CDR2 sequences are LNHDA and SQIVND (reference sequence). This CDR3 contains 16 residues. This chain's CDR3 is CASSSQGAKVNYGYTF. DNA of the CDR3: TGTGCCAGTAGTTCACAGGGGGCGAAAGTTAACTATGGCTACACCTTC.

Details on this clonotype: A read error may explain this, as a much larger clone is one base away. The rearrangement uses TRBV6-1 and TRBJ2-5, with D possibly being TRBD1 (6 bases). With 4 bases removed from V and 5 bases from J, the gap between germline ends came to 20 bases. This CDR3 has 16 residues. Per the germline V gene, CDR1 is MNHNS and CDR2 is SASEGT. CDR3 DNA: TGTGCCAGCAGTGGACCGGGACCCCCGAGGGGGGAGACCCAGTACTTC. As protein: CASSGPGPPRGETQYF.

With regard to this clonotype: A much larger clone differs by one base, so this may be a read error. CDR3 protein: CASSLGQWDEKLFF. The CDR3 DNA follows: TGTGCCAGCAGTTTAGGACAGTGGGATGAAAAACTGTTTTTT. The chain recombines TRBV12-3 or TRBV12-4 with TRBJ1-4; TRBD1 might be the D (5 bases). The V end was cut by 1 base, the J end by 6 bases, with 9 bases between. The CDR3 length is 14 residues.

The rearrangement joins TRBV19 to TRBJ2-7; maybe TRBD1 (5 bases). V was clipped by 0 bases and J by 1 base, with 7 bases between them. The germline CDR1 and CDR2 sequences are LNHDA and SQIVND (reference sequence). The CDR3 covers 14 residues. Here the CDR3 DNA reads TGTGCCAGTAGTATAGATACAGGATCCTACGAGCAGTACTTC. Its translation: CASSIDTGSYEQYF.

Of note for this clonotype: A read error is likely here: a far larger clone is one base away. The chain uses TRBV10-3 and TRBJ1-5, with 8 positions matching TRBD1. With V trimmed by 5 bases and J by 6 bases, 9 bases remained unmatched. Germline V gene sequence: CDR1 ENHRY, CDR2 SYGVKD. The length of the CDR3 is 15 residues. The CDR3 coding sequence is TGTGCCATCAGTAGGGCAGGGGGCTATAGTCAGCCCCAGCATTTT. This sequence encodes CAISRAGGYSQPQHF.

This clonotype turned up a few times. This chain connects TRBV6-2 or TRBV6-3 to TRBJ2-2; the D gene is possibly TRBD2 (6 bases). Germline loops: CDR1 MNHEY, CDR2 SVGEGT. Trimming removed 7 bases from V and 6 bases from J, with 15 bases in between. The CDR3 runs 14 residues. CDR3 bases: TGTGCCAGCACCCCAACGGGAGTTGCCGGGGAGCTGTTTTTT. Its protein is CASTPTGVAGELFF.

In this sample, this clonotype turned up many times. The rearrangement links TRBV11-3 to TRBJ2-7, with D perhaps TRBD1 (6 bases). The CDR3 extends over 15 amino acids. The V end lost 3 bases, the J end lost 0 bases, and 12 bases lay between the germline ends. Germline lookup yields CDR1 SGHNT and CDR2 YENEEA. The CDR3: CASSLGQASSYEQYF. Written as DNA, the CDR3 is TGTGCCAGCAGCTTGGGACAAGCCTCCTCCTACGAGCAGTACTTC.

This clonotype was counted at least ten times. The rearrangement uses TRBV10-3 and TRBJ2-7; D is perhaps TRBD1 or TRBD2 (5 bases each). This CDR3 spans 15 amino acids. V shed 4 bases and J shed 6 bases, with 19 bases lying between them. The germline V gene encodes CDR1 ENHRY and CDR2 SYGVKD. The CDR3 is CAISGRDEGNREQYF. In DNA form, the CDR3 reads TGTGCCATCAGTGGCCGGGATGAGGGGAACCGCGAGCAGTACTTC.

Only a few counts were recorded for this clonotype. CDR3 protein: CASSSKAGRNTGELFF. The CDR3, as DNA: TGTGCCAGCAGCTCGAAAGCGGGACGGAACACCGGGGAGCTGTTTTTT. The V and J genes are TRBV7-2 and TRBJ2-2; 7 positions agree with TRBD2. V was clipped by 4 bases and J by 1 base; unmatched bases: 6. This CDR3 region has 16 residues. CDR1 and CDR2 (germline): SGHTA, FQGNSA.

This clonotype appeared many times. The chain couples TRBV2 to TRBJ2-7, with 11 bases aligning to TRBD1. Germline CDR1 is SNHLY and CDR2 is FYNNEI. The CDR3 runs 14 residues. V dropped 4 bases and J dropped 6; count of bases not matched to a gene: 5. The CDR3 protein is CASSGGQGAGEQYF. The CDR3, as DNA: TGTGCCAGCAGTGGAGGACAGGGGGCGGGCGAGCAGTACTTC.

The gene calls are TRBV27 and TRBJ2-7; TRBD2 is a possible D gene (6 bases). Germline V lookup: CDR1 MNHEY, CDR2 SMNVEV (reference sequence). The V end was cut by 5 bases, the J end by 0 bases, with 14 bases between. The CDR3 is 15 residues long. The CDR3: CASSHSAGSSYEQYF. CDR3 sequence (DNA): TGTGCCAGCAGTCATAGCGCGGGAAGCTCCTACGAGCAGTACTTC.

This clonotype was seen a few times. The V call is TRBV29-1, the J call TRBJ1-1; D may be TRBD1 (6 bases). V shed 4 bases and J shed 11 bases, with 20 bases lying between them. The CDR3 contains 13 residues. CDR1 SQVTM and CDR2 ANQGSEA come from the germline V gene. The CDR3 loop is CSVVGLPRGRAFF. For the CDR3, the DNA is TGCAGCGTTGTTGGACTCCCCCGGGGGCGTGCTTTCTTT.

This clonotype was seen ten or more times. This chain uses TRBV20-1 with TRBJ2-7, with a tentative D call TRBD2 (5 bases). Germline assignment: CDR1 DFQATT and CDR2 SNEGSKA (reference sequence). The CDR3 is 14 residues long. V was trimmed by 5 bases and J by 2 bases, leaving 16 bases between them. CDR3 in DNA: TGCAGTGCTGAGGGTGTCTCCCCGCCCTACGAGCAGTACTTC. Translating it yields CSAEGVSPPYEQYF.

CDR3 bases: TGTGCCAGCAGCCCAAGCCAGGGGAGAGAGACCCAGTACTTC. This encodes CASSPSQGRETQYF. V and J are TRBV7-4 and TRBJ2-5, with D possibly being TRBD1 (6 bases). V was clipped by 5 bases and J by 4 bases, with 14 bases between them. The V gene's germline CDR1 is SGHVT and CDR2 SQSDAQ. The CDR3 loop spans 14 amino acids. Based on the CDR3 plus reference TRBV7-4 and TRBJ2-5, the full variable domain is GAGVSQSPRYKVAKRGRDVALRCDSISGHVTLYWYRQTLGQGSEVLTYSQSDAQRDKSGRPSGRFSAERPERSVSTLKIQRTEQGDSAVYLCASSPSQGRETQYFGPGTRLLVL.

V is TRBV25-1 and J is TRBJ2-2; D is possibly TRBD2 (6 bases). The germline CDR1 and CDR2 sequences are MGHDK and SYGVNS. The CDR3 covers 14 residues. The CDR3 DNA reads as TGTATCCGCTTCAGGGACGGGAGAACCGGGGAGCTGTTTTTT. The encoded protein is CIRFRDGRTGELFF.

This chain uses TRBV27 with TRBJ2-7; TRBD1 or TRBD2 may be the D gene (5 bases each). CDR1 MNHEY and CDR2 SMNVEV come from the germline V gene (reference sequence). This CDR3 contains 15 residues. V gave up 5 bases and J gave up 0 bases, with 14 bases separating them. CDR3 DNA: TGTGCCAGCAGTATCCTGGGGACCGGCTCCTACGAGCAGTACTTC. Its protein product is CASSILGTGSYEQYF.

This clonotype was picked up a small number of times. This chain connects TRBV20-1 to TRBJ2-3; D not resolved. The ends were cut back, 0 bases at V and 1 base at J, with 17 bases in the middle. The CDR3 runs to 17 residues. CDR1 is DFQATT, CDR2 SNEGSKA, per germline (reference sequence). CDR3 coding DNA: TGCAGTGCTAGAGATCAACAAGGGCACCACCGCACAGATACGCAGTATTTT. Translation: CSARDQQGHHRTDTQYF.

J is TRBJ1-1 and V is TRBV5-6; D is unresolved. This CDR3 is 13 amino acids long. From germline, CDR1 is SGHDT and CDR2 YYEEEE. The ends were cut back, 4 bases at V and 4 bases at J, with 11 bases in the middle. The CDR3 here is CASSPTEVTEAFF. The CDR3 bases are TGTGCCAGCAGCCCCACAGAGGTCACTGAAGCTTTCTTT.

CDR3 protein: CASSPNRAGNTIYF. The CDR3 bases are TGTGCCAGCAGCCCTAACAGGGCTGGAAACACCATATATTTT. The chain recombines TRBV28 with TRBJ1-3, with D possibly TRBD1 on 6 matching bases. The V end lost 6 bases, the J end lost 2 bases, and 11 bases lay between the germline ends. Germline CDR1 and CDR2: MDHEN and SYDVKM. The CDR3 runs to 14 residues.

V usage is TRBV5-1 and J usage is TRBJ1-1; TRBD1 might be the D (6 bases). The CDR3 is made up of 14 amino acids. V lost 0 bases and J lost 6, with 12 bases in between. Germline-derived CDR1 and CDR2 are SGHRS and YFSETQ. The CDR3: CASSLGGGRSEAFF. In DNA form, the CDR3 reads TGCGCCAGCAGCTTGGGAGGGGGTCGGTCTGAAGCTTTCTTT.

This sequence joins TRBV6-5 and TRBJ1-6; D is perhaps TRBD1 (5 bases). CDR1 is MNHEY and CDR2 is SVGAGI in the germline V gene. The CDR3 is 15 amino acids. The ends were cut back, 0 bases at V and 6 bases at J, with 9 bases in the middle. The CDR3 bases are TGTGCCAGCAGTTACTCGGGACCGGTTAATTCACCCCTCCACTTT. As protein: CASSYSGPVNSPLHF.

On this clonotype itself: This may come from a read error, since a much larger clone is one base off. The chain has TRBV28 and TRBJ2-5; 7 bases align to TRBD1. With V trimmed by 5 bases and J by 5 bases, 11 bases remained unmatched. The CDR3 length is 15 residues. CDR1 is MDHEN and CDR2 is SYDVKM in the germline V gene. For the CDR3, the DNA is TGTGCCAGCAGTCCAGACAGGGCCCCAGGGGAGACCCAGTACTTC. Amino acids: CASSPDRAPGETQYF. Together with reference TRBV28 and TRBJ2-5, the CDR3 gives the full variable domain: DVKVTQSSRYLVKRTGEKVFLECVQDMDHENMFWYRQDPGLGLRLIYFSYDVKMKEKGDIPEGYSVSREKKERFSLILESASTNQTSMYLCASSPDRAPGETQYFGPGTRLLVL.

This clonotype was observed a handful of times. CDR3: CASSLRGAGNNEKLFF. As DNA, the CDR3 is TGTGCCAGCAGCTTAAGAGGCGCGGGAAATAATGAAAAACTGTTTTTT. The chain carries TRBV7-2 and TRBJ1-4; D is unclear. Deletions cut 2 bases from V and 4 bases from J, with 14 bases between. CDR3 length: 16 amino acids. The germline gives CDR1 SGHTA, CDR2 FQGNSA. Combining the CDR3 with reference TRBV7-2 and TRBJ1-4 gives the whole variable domain GAGVSQSPSNKVTEKGKDVELRCDPISGHTALYWYRQSLGQGLEFLIYFQGNSAPDKSGLPSDRFSAERTGGSVSTLTIQRTQQEDSAVYLCASSLRGAGNNEKLFFGSGTQLSVL.